The sequence of this TCR beta chain was determined in a study of blood T cell repertoires in COVID-19. Overall study: Samples taken during acute and convalescent COVID-19 were collected in the United States, Italy and Spain.

In the original analysis: Cell counts per sample came from amplifying reference gene primers. Profiling relied on immunoSEQ multiplex PCR, and the TCRdb table lists in-frame clones only, not all of them. That table supplies the V and J calls and clone size; D and trimming were determined from the DNA. This table has some 150,000 clones, around 84% appearing once. This TCR derives from a human donor in a cohort sampled during active COVID-19. Sequencing used peripheral blood.

The CDR3 nucleotides read TGTGCCAGCAGCGTAGCATGGAGCTCTGGAAACACCATATATTTT. Protein product: CASSVAWSSGNTIYF. The chain has TRBV9 and TRBJ1-3; no clear D gene. V was trimmed by 0 bases and J by 0 bases, leaving 7 bases between them. This CDR3 region has 15 residues. In germline, CDR1 is SGDLS, CDR2 YYNGEE. Complete variable domain (other parts from reference TRBV9 and TRBJ1-3): DSGVTQTPKHLITATGQRVTLRCSPRSGDLSVYWYQQSLDQGLQFLIQYYNGEERAKGNILERFSAQQFPDLHSELNLSSLELGDSALYFCASSVAWSSGNTIYFGEGSWLTVV.